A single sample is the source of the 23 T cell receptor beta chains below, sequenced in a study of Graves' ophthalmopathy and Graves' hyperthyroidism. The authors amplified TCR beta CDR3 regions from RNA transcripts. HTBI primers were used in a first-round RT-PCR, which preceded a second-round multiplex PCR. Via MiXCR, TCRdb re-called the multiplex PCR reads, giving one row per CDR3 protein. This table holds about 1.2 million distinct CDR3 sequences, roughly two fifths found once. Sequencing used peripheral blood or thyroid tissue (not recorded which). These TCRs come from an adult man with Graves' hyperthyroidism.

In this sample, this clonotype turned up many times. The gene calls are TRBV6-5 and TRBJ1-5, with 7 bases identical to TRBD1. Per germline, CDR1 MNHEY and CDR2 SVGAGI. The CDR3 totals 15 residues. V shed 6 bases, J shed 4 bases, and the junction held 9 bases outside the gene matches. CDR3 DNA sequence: TGTGCCAGCAGGCAAGGGGACAGAAGAAATCAGCCCCAGCATTTT. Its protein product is CASRQGDRRNQPQHF.

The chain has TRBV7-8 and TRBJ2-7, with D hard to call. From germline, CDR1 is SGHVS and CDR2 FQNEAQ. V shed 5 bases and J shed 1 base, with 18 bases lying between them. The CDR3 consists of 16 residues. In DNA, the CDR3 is TGTGCCAGCAGCGCCAGGCCTGGCGGAAGATCCTACGAGCAGTACTTC. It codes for CASSARPGGRSYEQYF.

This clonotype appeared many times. CDR3 sequence reads: CAIRETGGKAEQYF. The DNA of the CDR3 is TGTGCCATCAGGGAGACAGGGGGCAAGGCCGAGCAGTACTTC. The chain combines TRBV10-3 with TRBJ2-7, with TRBD1 matching over 10 bases. CDR3 length: 14 residues. The J segment lost 6 bases and the V segment lost 6 bases, leaving 8 bases of the junction unmatched. Germline V lookup: CDR1 ENHRY, CDR2 SYGVKD.

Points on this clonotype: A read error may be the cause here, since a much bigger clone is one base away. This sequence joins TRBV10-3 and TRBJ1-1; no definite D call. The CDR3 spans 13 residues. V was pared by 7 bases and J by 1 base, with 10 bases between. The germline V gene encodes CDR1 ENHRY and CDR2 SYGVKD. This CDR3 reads CAITTGGNTEAFF. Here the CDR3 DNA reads TGTGCCATCACCACGGGCGGGAACACTGAAGCTTTCTTT.

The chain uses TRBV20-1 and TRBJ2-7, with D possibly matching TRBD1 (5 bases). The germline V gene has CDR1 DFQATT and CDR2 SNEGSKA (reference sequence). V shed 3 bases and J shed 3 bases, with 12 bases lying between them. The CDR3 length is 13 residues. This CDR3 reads CSASTPDSYEQYF. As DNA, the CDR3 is TGCAGTGCTAGTACCCCCGACAGCTACGAGCAGTACTTC.

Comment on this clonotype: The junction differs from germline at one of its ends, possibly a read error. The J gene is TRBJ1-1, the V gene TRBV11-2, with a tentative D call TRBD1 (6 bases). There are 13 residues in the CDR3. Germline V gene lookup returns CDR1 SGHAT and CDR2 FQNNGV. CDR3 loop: CASSPDRNTKAFF. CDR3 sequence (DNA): TGTGCCAGCAGCCCGGACAGAAACACTAAAGCTTTCTTT.

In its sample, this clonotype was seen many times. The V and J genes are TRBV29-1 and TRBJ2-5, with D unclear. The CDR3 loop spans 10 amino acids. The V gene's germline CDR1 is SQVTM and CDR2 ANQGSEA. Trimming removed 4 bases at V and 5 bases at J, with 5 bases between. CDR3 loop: CSVVEETQYF. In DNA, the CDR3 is TGCAGCGTTGTCGAGGAGACCCAGTACTTC.

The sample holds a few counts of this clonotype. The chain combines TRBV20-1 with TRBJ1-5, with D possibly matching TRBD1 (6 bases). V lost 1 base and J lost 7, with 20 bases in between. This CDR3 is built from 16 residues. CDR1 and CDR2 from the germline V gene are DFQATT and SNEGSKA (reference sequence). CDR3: CSARGGLGGLGQPQHF. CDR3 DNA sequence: TGCAGTGCTAGAGGGGGTTTAGGGGGGCTAGGACAGCCCCAGCATTTT.

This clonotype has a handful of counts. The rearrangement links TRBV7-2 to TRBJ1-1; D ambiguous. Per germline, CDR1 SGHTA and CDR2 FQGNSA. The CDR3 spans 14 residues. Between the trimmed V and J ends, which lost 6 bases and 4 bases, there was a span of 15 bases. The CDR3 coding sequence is TGTGCCAGCAGATCCGGGAGGGAGAGCACTGAAGCTTTCTTT. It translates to CASRSGRESTEAFF.

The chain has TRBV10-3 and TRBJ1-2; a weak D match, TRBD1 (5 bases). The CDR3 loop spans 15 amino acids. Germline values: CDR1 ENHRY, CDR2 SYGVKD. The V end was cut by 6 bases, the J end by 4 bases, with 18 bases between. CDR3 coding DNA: TGTGCCATCAGCGTCTACGGGACCCCGGGCTATGGCTACACCTTC. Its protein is CAISVYGTPGYGYTF.

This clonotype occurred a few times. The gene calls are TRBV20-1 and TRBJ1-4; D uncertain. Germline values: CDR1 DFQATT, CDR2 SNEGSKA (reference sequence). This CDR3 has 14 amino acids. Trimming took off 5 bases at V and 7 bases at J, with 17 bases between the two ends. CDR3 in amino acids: CSAHPPEGSEKLFF. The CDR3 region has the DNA TGCAGTGCTCATCCCCCGGAAGGGTCTGAAAAACTGTTTTTT.

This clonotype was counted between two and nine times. The CDR3 reads CASSQTSGTFYEQYF. The DNA for the CDR3 is TGTGCCAGCAGTCAGACTAGCGGGACCTTTTACGAGCAGTACTTC. This chain uses TRBV9 with TRBJ2-7; 11 nucleotides match TRBD2. The CDR3 runs 15 residues. Trimming at V came to 5 bases and at J to 4 bases, leaving 8 bases not matched to a gene. The germline V gene has CDR1 SGDLS and CDR2 YYNGEE.

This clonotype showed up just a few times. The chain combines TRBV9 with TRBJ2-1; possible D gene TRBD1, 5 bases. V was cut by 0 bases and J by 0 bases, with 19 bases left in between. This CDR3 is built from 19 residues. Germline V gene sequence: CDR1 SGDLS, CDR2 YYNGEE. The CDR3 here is CASSVESLDTLSSYNEQFF. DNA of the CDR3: TGTGCCAGCAGCGTAGAGTCTTTGGACACCTTAAGCTCCTACAATGAGCAGTTCTTC. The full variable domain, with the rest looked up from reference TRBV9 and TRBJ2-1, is DSGVTQTPKHLITATGQRVTLRCSPRSGDLSVYWYQQSLDQGLQFLIQYYNGEERAKGNILERFSAQQFPDLHSELNLSSLELGDSALYFCASSVESLDTLSSYNEQFFGPGTRLTVL.

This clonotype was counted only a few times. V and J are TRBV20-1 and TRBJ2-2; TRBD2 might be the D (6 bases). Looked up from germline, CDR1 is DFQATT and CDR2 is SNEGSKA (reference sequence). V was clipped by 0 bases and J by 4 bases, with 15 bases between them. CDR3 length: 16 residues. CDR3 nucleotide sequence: TGCAGTGCTAGAGATCTTGCGGGGCTTAGCACCGGGGAGCTGTTTTTT. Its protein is CSARDLAGLSTGELFF.

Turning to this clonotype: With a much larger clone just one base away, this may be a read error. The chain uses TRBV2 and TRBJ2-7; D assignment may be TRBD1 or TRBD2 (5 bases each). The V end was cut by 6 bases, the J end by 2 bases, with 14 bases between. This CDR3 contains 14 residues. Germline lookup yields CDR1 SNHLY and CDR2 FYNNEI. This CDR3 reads CASSVGTRPYEQYF. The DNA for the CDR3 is TGTGCCAGCAGCGTCGGGACGCGTCCCTACGAGCAGTACTTC. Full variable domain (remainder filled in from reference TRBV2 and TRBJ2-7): EPEVTQTPSHQVTQMGQEVILRCVPISNHLYFYWYRQILGQKVEFLVSFYNNEISEKSEIFDDQFSVERPDGSNFTLKIRSTKLEDSAMYFCASSVGTRPYEQYFGPGTRLTVT.

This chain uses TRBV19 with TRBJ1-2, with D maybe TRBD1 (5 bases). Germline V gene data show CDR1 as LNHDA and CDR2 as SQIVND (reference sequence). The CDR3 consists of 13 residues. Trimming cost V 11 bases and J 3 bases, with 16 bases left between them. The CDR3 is CAGRFGGDYGYTF. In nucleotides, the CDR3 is TGTGCCGGCCGCTTCGGGGGGGACTATGGCTACACCTTC.

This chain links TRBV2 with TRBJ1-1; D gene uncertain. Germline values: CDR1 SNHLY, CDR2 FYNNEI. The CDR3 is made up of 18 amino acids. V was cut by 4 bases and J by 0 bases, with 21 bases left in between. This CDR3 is CASSVVRTSGSMNTEAFF. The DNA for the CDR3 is TGTGCCAGCAGTGTAGTTAGGACTAGCGGGAGCATGAACACTGAAGCTTTCTTT.

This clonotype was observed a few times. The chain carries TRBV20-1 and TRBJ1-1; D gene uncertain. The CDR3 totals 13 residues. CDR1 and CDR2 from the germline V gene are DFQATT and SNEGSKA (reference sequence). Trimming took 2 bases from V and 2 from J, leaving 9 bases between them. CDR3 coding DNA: TGCAGTGCTAGACCTTCTCTCAACACTGAAGCTTTCTTT. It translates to CSARPSLNTEAFF.

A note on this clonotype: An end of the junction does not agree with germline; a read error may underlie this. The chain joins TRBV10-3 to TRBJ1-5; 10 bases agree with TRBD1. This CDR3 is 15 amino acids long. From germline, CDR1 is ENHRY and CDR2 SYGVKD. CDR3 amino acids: CASSPGTGAYQPQHF. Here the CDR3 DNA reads TGTGCCAGCAGTCCCGGGACAGGGGCGTATCAGCCCCAGCATTTT.

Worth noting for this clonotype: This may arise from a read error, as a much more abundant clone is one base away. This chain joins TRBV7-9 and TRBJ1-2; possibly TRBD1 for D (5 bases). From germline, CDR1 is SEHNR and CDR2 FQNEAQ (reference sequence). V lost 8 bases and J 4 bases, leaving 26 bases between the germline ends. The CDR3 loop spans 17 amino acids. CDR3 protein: CASQKEGCAGYGYGYTF. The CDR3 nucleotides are TGTGCCAGCCAGAAAGAGGGATGTGCAGGGTATGGCTATGGCTACACCTTC.

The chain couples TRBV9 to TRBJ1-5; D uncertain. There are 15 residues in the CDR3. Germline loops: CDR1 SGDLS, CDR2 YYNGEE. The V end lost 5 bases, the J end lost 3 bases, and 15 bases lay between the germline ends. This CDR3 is CASRPGPRDNQPQHF. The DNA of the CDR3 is TGTGCCAGCAGACCAGGCCCCCGGGACAATCAGCCCCAGCATTTT.

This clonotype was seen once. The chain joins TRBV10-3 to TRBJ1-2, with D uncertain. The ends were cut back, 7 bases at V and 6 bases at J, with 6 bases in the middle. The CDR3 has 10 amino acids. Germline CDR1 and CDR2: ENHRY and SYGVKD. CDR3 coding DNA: TGTGCCATCAACCGGGATGGCTACACCTTC. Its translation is CAINRDGYTF.

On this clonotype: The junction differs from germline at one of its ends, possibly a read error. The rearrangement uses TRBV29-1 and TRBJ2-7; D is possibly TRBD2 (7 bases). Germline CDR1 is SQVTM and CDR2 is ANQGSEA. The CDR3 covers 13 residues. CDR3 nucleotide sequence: TGCAGCGTTACTACGGGGGGCAGCGGGGAGCTGTACTTC. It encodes CSVTTGGSGELYF.